This TCR beta chain was recorded in a study of blood T cell repertoires in COVID-19. At the level of the study: Italy, Spain and the United States were the sources of the convalescent and acute COVID-19 samples. The analysed material was cDNA or gDNA that came from T cells, B-cell-depleted T cells, or PBMCs.

Authors' methods: Cell counts per sample came from amplifying reference gene primers. Generated by immunoSEQ multiplex PCR, the TCRdb table keeps only in-frame clones and is missing some. V, J and clone size were drawn from that table, and D and trimming were deduced from the DNA. The sample has tens of thousands of clones; 86% are singletons. V lost 4 bases to trimming and J lost 0 bases; unmatched junction nucleotides: 4. This CDR3 comprises 15 residues. Per germline, CDR1 SGHNT and CDR2 YYREEE (reference sequence). This clonotype was obtained from a man in his 70s with acute or convalescent COVID-19. The rearrangement links TRBV5-4 to TRBJ1-1; TRBD1 agrees at 9 bases. The sequenced sample was peripheral blood. DNA for the CDR3: TGTGCCAGCAGCAAGGGGACAGGGATGAACACTGAAGCTTTCTTT. Its translation is CASSKGTGMNTEAFF.